The present T cell receptor beta chain was sequenced within a study of blood T cell repertoires in COVID-19. Background on the study: The analysed material was cDNA or gDNA that came from T cells, B-cell-depleted T cells, or PBMCs.

The germline V gene has CDR1 SQVTM and CDR2 ANQGSEA. The CDR3 totals 12 residues. The V gene lost 7 bases and the J gene lost 6 bases, with 13 bases spanning the gap. The repertoire was sequenced with immunoSEQ multiplex PCR; TCRdb's copy has only in-frame clones and lacks some. The table records 120,000 to 150,000 clones, about 85% of them present only once. The rearrangement uses TRBV29-1 and TRBJ2-1; perhaps TRBD2 as D (5 bases). The receptor was derived from a human donor with acute or convalescent COVID-19. The donor label of this sample is uncertain. The sequencing sample was made of peripheral blood. CDR3: CSGPTRGNEQFF. The DNA of the CDR3 is TGCAGCGGCCCCACCCGGGGCAATGAGCAGTTCTTC.